This T cell receptor (beta chain) was identified in a study of CD8 T cells in Susac syndrome (dated by TCRdb to the late 2010s). A note on the overall study: Among the sequenced Susac syndrome patients, about 6 had clinically active disease and under 10 were in clinical remission. At blood withdrawal, Susac syndrome patients were either therapy-naive, taking corticosteroids (in some cases with IVIg as well), or taking IVIg alone. Whether CD8+ T cell activation and differentiation in Susac syndrome was antigen driven was tested using repertoire sequencing. Study-wide conclusions, independent of this receptor: The TCR sequencing and HLA analysis was acknowledged to have included a relatively small number of individuals. The CD4+ T cell repertoire of patients with Susac syndrome showed no detectable clonal expansion.

The CDR3 runs 14 residues from the cysteine to the phenylalanine. Of the read, only the CDR3 DNA is kept; its 42 bases are in frame from base 1. CDR1 and CDR2, looked up from the germline V gene, are SNHLY and FYNNEI. V ends up 6 bases short and J 3 bases short, with an unmatched junction base count of 7. Peripheral blood CD8+ and CD4+ T cells from healthy donors, Susac syndrome patients and multiple sclerosis patients were profiled by high-throughput TCR beta sequencing. The Susac syndrome patients fulfilled recently defined diagnostic criteria for definite or probable disease. CD8+ TEMRA cells were enriched by FACS, while bulk CD8+ and CD4+ T cells were purified by magnetic negative isolation. Blood was drawn into EDTA tubes, processed within 24 hours, and PBMCs were isolated by density gradient centrifugation. PBMCs intended for TCR sequencing were frozen in liquid nitrogen and were later thawed in a 37 degrees C water bath. The sorted or isolated CD4+, CD8+ and CD8+ TEMRA cells had a purity of 90% or higher.

RNA was extracted with the RNeasy kit and about 0.5 to 1 ug was reverse transcribed using random hexamers. TCR beta CDR3 regions were amplified with the immunoSEQ multiplex PCR assay covering 54 Vbeta and 13 Jbeta segments. PCR amplification bias was corrected using a synthetic template baseline for primer optimization and computational correction. As for the authors' bioinformatics: Reads were annotated to V, D and J genes according to IMGT and were analyzed with immunoSEQ Analyzer, with only productive sequences retained. Clonality was calculated as one minus the Shannon entropy normalized by log2 of the number of productive unique sequences. Public and private clones were assessed among the 100 most prevalent clones of each patient and control. A clone was defined as Susac-specific if it was absent from the healthy and MS cohorts, from more than 850 published viral clones and from other ImmuneACCESS disease sequences. TCRdb reprocessed the public reads (quality trimming at Q25 with fastp, clone calling with MiXCR) and kept in-frame beta chains. Each record represents a unique CDR3 protein, reported with the most common genes and DNA among its rows. The V and J calls come from TCRdb's annotation, not from the publication. For this sample the table gives 170,000 or so distinct CDR3 sequences, of which roughly 94% were detected only once. 0.099% of the sample belongs to the ten largest clones.

In the case of this clonotype: No antigen is known for it. No much larger clone exists at a distance of one base, and base qualities are not known.

The chain is assembled from TRBV2 and TRBJ2-7; 8 central nucleotides agree with TRBD2. This TCR was recovered from a human donor with Susac syndrome. Material for sequencing was CD4+ T cells from PBMCs. CDR3 reads: CASRAQRESYEQYF. The DNA sequence reads TGTGCCAGCAGGGCCCAGCGGGAGAGCTACGAGCAGTACTTC.